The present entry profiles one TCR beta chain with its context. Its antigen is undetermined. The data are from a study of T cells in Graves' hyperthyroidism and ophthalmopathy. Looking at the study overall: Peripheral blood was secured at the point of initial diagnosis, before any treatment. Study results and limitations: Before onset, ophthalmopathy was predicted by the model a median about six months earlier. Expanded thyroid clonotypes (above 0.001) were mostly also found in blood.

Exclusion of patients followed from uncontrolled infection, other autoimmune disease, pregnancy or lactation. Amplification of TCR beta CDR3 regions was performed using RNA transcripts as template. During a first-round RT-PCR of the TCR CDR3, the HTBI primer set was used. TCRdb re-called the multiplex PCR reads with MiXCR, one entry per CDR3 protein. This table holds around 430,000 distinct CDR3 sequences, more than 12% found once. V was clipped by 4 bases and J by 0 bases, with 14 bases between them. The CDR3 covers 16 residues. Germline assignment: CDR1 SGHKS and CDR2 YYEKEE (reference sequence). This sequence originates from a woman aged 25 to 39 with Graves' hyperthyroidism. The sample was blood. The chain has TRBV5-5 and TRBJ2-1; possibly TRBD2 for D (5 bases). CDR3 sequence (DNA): TGTGCCAGCAGCCGCGACCCGGGGAGCTCCTACAATGAGCAGTTCTTC. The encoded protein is CASSRDPGSSYNEQFF.